Shown below are 29 T cell receptor beta chains from a single sample sequenced in a study of CD8 T cells in ankylosing spondylitis. TCRdb recomputed calls from the 5' RACE reads with MiXCR, one row per CDR3 protein. In the table there are around 210,000 distinct CDR3 sequences, 8% to 10% of which are singletons. The specimen sequenced was blood, either unsorted or a sorted T cell fraction (not recorded which). All receptors derive from a female donor with ankylosing spondylitis or in good health (not recorded which).

In this sample, this clonotype turned up many times. This chain joins TRBV7-8 and TRBJ1-3; weak D call: TRBD1 (6 bases). Trimming pared 4 bases from V and 6 bases from J, leaving 13 bases between. The length of the CDR3 is 14 residues. Germline values: CDR1 SGHVS, CDR2 FQNEAQ. The CDR3 nucleotides read TGTGCCAGCAGCTATCACAGGGTGGCAAACACCATATATTTT. Translation gives CASSYHRVANTIYF.

The table lists this clonotype with many counts. This chain connects TRBV5-1 to TRBJ1-2; D remains ambiguous. The CDR3 contains 14 residues. With 3 bases removed from V and 4 bases from J, the gap between germline ends came to 13 bases. Germline V gene data show CDR1 as SGHRS and CDR2 as YFSETQ. The CDR3 sequence is CASSSYGSSYGYTF. DNA for the CDR3: TGCGCCAGCAGCTCATACGGGTCGTCCTATGGCTACACCTTC.

J is TRBJ2-5 and V is TRBV11-2, with 13 bases aligning to TRBD2. The CDR3 has 18 amino acids. V was pared by 3 bases and J by 2 bases, with 9 bases of the junction left unmatched. Germline assignment: CDR1 SGHAT and CDR2 FQNNGV. CDR3 amino acids: CASSLRGLAGNRQETQYF. The CDR3 DNA is TGTGCCAGCAGCTTGAGGGGACTAGCGGGAAATAGGCAAGAGACCCAGTACTTC.

This clonotype appeared many times. The chain employs TRBV5-1 and TRBJ2-1, with 8 bases identical to TRBD2. Germline loops: CDR1 SGHRS, CDR2 YFSETQ. The CDR3 consists of 18 residues. The J segment lost 7 bases and the V segment lost 4 bases, leaving 19 bases of the junction unmatched. CDR3 loop: CASSPTSGATLTVNEQFF. CDR3 bases: TGCGCCAGCAGCCCCACTAGCGGAGCTACACTGACTGTGAATGAGCAGTTCTTC. Together with reference TRBV5-1 and TRBJ2-1, the CDR3 gives the full variable domain: KAGVTQTPRYLIKTRGQQVTLSCSPISGHRSVSWYQQTPGQGLQFLFEYFSETQRNKGNFPGRFSGRQFSNSRSEMNVSTLELGDSALYLCASSPTSGATLTVNEQFFGPGTRLTVL.

This clonotype showed up many times. The gene calls are TRBV28 and TRBJ2-1; 10 bases are a match to TRBD2. CDR3 length equals 16 residues. V dropped 7 bases and J dropped 2; count of bases not matched to a gene: 8. CDR1 is MDHEN, CDR2 SYDVKM, per germline. The CDR3 sequence is CASNPRLAGAYNEQFF. The CDR3 nucleotides read TGTGCCAGCAATCCCCGACTAGCGGGCGCCTACAATGAGCAGTTCTTC.

This clonotype showed up many times. The J gene is TRBJ2-5, the V gene TRBV10-2; 7 bases align to TRBD2. Trimming removed 6 bases from V and 3 bases from J; junction bases left unmatched: 10. There are 15 residues in the CDR3. Germline assignment: CDR1 WSHSY and CDR2 SAAADI. CDR3 nucleotide sequence: TGCGCCAGCAGGATATCGGGGGGAGGGAAAGAGACCCAGTACTTC. Translating it yields CASRISGGGKETQYF.

This clonotype was observed at least ten times. The chain couples TRBV6-2 or TRBV6-3 to TRBJ2-1; no firm D call. The V gene's germline CDR1 is MNHEY and CDR2 SVGEGT. The CDR3 loop spans 18 amino acids. Deletions cut 6 bases from V and 8 bases from J, with 29 bases between. DNA of the CDR3: TGTGCCAGCAGCCTACAACTAACCGACCTCCTACGCGGCGATGAGCAGTTCTTC. It codes for CASSLQLTDLLRGDEQFF.

The V and J genes are TRBV7-9 and TRBJ2-7; D is perhaps TRBD2 (5 bases). Trimming cost V 8 bases and J 1 base, with 18 bases left between them. The CDR3 is 15 residues long. Germline CDR1 reads SEHNR; CDR2 reads FQNEAQ (reference sequence). DNA for the CDR3: TGTGCCAGCGGGAGACCGGGATTACCATCCTACGAGCAGTACTTC. Its translation is CASGRPGLPSYEQYF.

In this sample, this clonotype turned up many times. The chain uses TRBV24-1 and TRBJ2-3, with 11 positions matching TRBD2. CDR1 is KGHDR, CDR2 SFDVKD, per germline. This CDR3 spans 16 amino acids. V was pared by 4 bases and J by 4 bases, with 6 bases of the junction left unmatched. The CDR3 spells CATSDLTSGSPDTQYF. In DNA, the CDR3 is TGTGCCACCAGTGACCTTACTAGCGGGAGTCCAGATACGCAGTATTTT.

Turning to this clonotype: A read error may be the cause here, since a much bigger clone is one base away. The chain links TRBV20-1 to TRBJ2-5; 10 bases match TRBD1. The V gene's germline CDR1 is DFQATT and CDR2 SNEGSKA (reference sequence). The CDR3 runs 15 residues. In DNA form, the CDR3 reads TGCAGTGCTAGAGACCTAGACAGGGGGCGAGAGGCCCAGTACTTC. It encodes CSARDLDRGREAQYF.

This clonotype was counted at least ten times. The chain couples TRBV5-1 to TRBJ2-4, with D maybe TRBD1 (5 bases). Trimming took 4 bases from V and 6 from J, leaving 14 bases between them. This CDR3 has 14 residues. Germline CDR1 reads SGHRS; CDR2 reads YFSETQ. The CDR3 is CASSVDSWGNIQYF. The CDR3 coding sequence is TGCGCCAGCAGCGTAGACAGCTGGGGAAACATTCAGTACTTC.

This clonotype has a count of ten or more. V is TRBV12-3 or TRBV12-4 and J is TRBJ1-1; TRBD1 matches at 9 bases. This CDR3 spans 14 amino acids. V was clipped by 6 bases and J by 5 bases; unmatched bases: 7. CDR3 region: CASRLQGAQTEAFF. For the CDR3, the DNA is TGTGCCAGCAGACTACAGGGGGCCCAAACTGAAGCTTTCTTT.

This clonotype was recorded at least ten times. The chain links TRBV10-3 to TRBJ1-5; D is unresolved. Germline CDR1 and CDR2: ENHRY and SYGVKD. The CDR3 consists of 14 residues. Trimming took 8 bases from V and 2 from J, leaving 13 bases between them. Here the CDR3 DNA reads TGTGCCATCTCTCTAGGAGGTCGCAATCAGCCCCAGCATTTT. Its protein product is CAISLGGRNQPQHF.

V gene TRBV7-2 combines with J gene TRBJ2-7; 9 positions match TRBD2. V was pared by 4 bases and J by 2 bases, with 6 bases of the junction left unmatched. The length of the CDR3 is 15 residues. In germline, CDR1 is SGHTA, CDR2 FQGNSA. CDR3 DNA sequence: TGTGCCAGCAGCTCTACTAGCGGGCCAACCTACGAGCAGTACTTC. Translating it yields CASSSTSGPTYEQYF.

The rearrangement joins TRBV20-1 to TRBJ1-5; tentatively, D is TRBD1 (6 bases). Trimming removed 5 bases from V and 1 base from J, with 21 bases in between. The CDR3 is 17 amino acids. Germline V gives CDR1 DFQATT, CDR2 SNEGSKA (reference sequence). This CDR3 reads CSAEGGYSLWSNQPQHF. The CDR3 bases are TGCAGTGCTGAGGGGGGGTACAGCCTATGGAGCAATCAGCCCCAGCATTTT.

This clonotype was seen many times. The J gene is TRBJ2-2, the V gene TRBV7-2; D ambiguous. The CDR3 sequence is 12 residues long. Looked up from germline, CDR1 is SGHTA and CDR2 is FQGNSA. V lost 4 bases and J lost 7, with 7 bases in between. The DNA for the CDR3 is TGTGCCAGCAGCTCCCCGGGCGGGGAGCTGTTTTTT. Translated: CASSSPGGELFF.

The rearrangement uses TRBV11-2 and TRBJ2-7, with a tentative D call TRBD2 (6 bases). This CDR3 has 16 amino acids. V was clipped by 5 bases and J by 5 bases, with 22 bases between them. The V gene's germline CDR1 is SGHAT and CDR2 FQNNGV. CDR3 sequence reads: CASSLLSGVRSDEQYF. The CDR3, as DNA: TGTGCCAGCAGCCTCCTCTCGGGGGTAAGAAGCGACGAGCAGTACTTC. The full variable domain, in which reference TRBV11-2 and TRBJ2-7 provide the parts outside the CDR3, is EAGVAQSPRYKIIEKRQSVAFWCNPISGHATLYWYQQILGQGPKLLIQFQNNGVVDDSQLPKDRFSAERLKGVDSTLKIQPAKLEDSAVYLCASSLLSGVRSDEQYFGPGTRLTVT.

The sample holds a few counts of this clonotype. J is TRBJ2-3 and V is TRBV7-2, with a possible D match to TRBD2 (6 bases). Germline CDR1 reads SGHTA; CDR2 reads FQGNSA. The V and J ends lost 4 bases and 0 bases respectively, with 14 bases between them. This CDR3 spans 16 amino acids. The CDR3 sequence: CASSSQAGSSTDTQYF. Written as DNA, the CDR3 is TGTGCCAGCAGCTCTCAAGCGGGCTCTAGCACAGATACGCAGTATTTT.

This clonotype was detected many times. The CDR3 nucleotides read TGCAGTGCTAGTCTCGGGCAAGAGACCCAGTACTTC. This codes for CSASLGQETQYF. The chain uses TRBV20-1 and TRBJ2-5; D call uncertain. Per the germline V gene, CDR1 is DFQATT and CDR2 is SNEGSKA (reference sequence). This CDR3 comprises 12 residues. The V and J ends lost 3 bases and 2 bases respectively, with 7 bases between them.

The chain carries TRBV7-9 and TRBJ2-5, with D possibly matching TRBD1 (7 bases). The CDR3 is 13 amino acids. V gave up 6 bases and J gave up 8 bases, with 16 bases separating them. Per the germline V gene, CDR1 is SEHNR and CDR2 is FQNEAQ (reference sequence). CDR3 sequence: CASRSEGAGTQYF. The CDR3 region has the DNA TGTGCCAGCAGATCGGAGGGGGCCGGCACCCAGTACTTC.

This clonotype was observed at least ten times. The chain carries TRBV27 and TRBJ2-1, with 12 positions matching TRBD2. Per the germline V gene, CDR1 is MNHEY and CDR2 is SMNVEV (reference sequence). V was pared by 5 bases and J by 6 bases, with 5 bases of the junction left unmatched. This CDR3 region has 15 residues. The DNA for the CDR3 is TGTGCCAGCAGTCTAGCGGGAGGGGTTGGCAATGAGCAGTTCTTC. Translation gives CASSLAGGVGNEQFF.

There are many counts of this clonotype. The chain joins TRBV20-1 to TRBJ2-7; TRBD1 aligns across 11 bases. J was trimmed by 3 bases and V by 6 bases; bases with no gene match: 7. Germline assignment: CDR1 DFQATT and CDR2 SNEGSKA (reference sequence). This CDR3 is 14 amino acids long. CDR3 DNA: TGCAGTGCCGGGGGGACAGGGGGGATCTACGAGCAGTACTTC. Protein product: CSAGGTGGIYEQYF.

This clonotype appeared many times. The rearrangement uses TRBV12-3 or TRBV12-4 and TRBJ1-2; D is undetermined. The CDR3 runs 12 residues. V shed 3 bases and J shed 4 bases, with 6 bases lying between them. The CDR3, as DNA: TGTGCCAGCAGTTTTTCTCGCTATGGCTACACCTTC. Its translation is CASSFSRYGYTF.

Many counts were recorded for this clonotype. This chain joins TRBV5-1 and TRBJ2-7; TRBD1 might be the D (5 bases). The CDR3 is 12 amino acids. V gave up 5 bases and J gave up 0 bases, with 6 bases separating them. Germline-derived CDR1 and CDR2 are SGHRS and YFSETQ. CDR3 in DNA: TGCGCCAGCAGAGACAGCTCCTACGAGCAGTACTTC. The encoded protein is CASRDSSYEQYF.

This clonotype occurred many times. This chain links TRBV7-2 with TRBJ2-5; possibly TRBD2 for D (6 bases). Deletions cut 5 bases from V and 5 bases from J, with 6 bases between. Germline lookup yields CDR1 SGHTA and CDR2 FQGNSA. This CDR3 contains 11 residues. The CDR3 spells CASSRGETQYF. CDR3 nucleotide sequence: TGTGCCAGCAGCCGGGGGGAGACCCAGTACTTC.

The chain employs TRBV6-1 and TRBJ1-1; 10 positions agree with TRBD1. The CDR3 has 15 residues. J gave up 5 bases and V 2 bases, and 5 bases lay outside the gene matches. Germline loops: CDR1 MNHNS, CDR2 SASEGT. The CDR3 reads CASSERWDRGTEAFF. The DNA for the CDR3 is TGTGCCAGCAGTGAAAGGTGGGACAGGGGTACTGAAGCTTTCTTT.

This clonotype was seen at least ten times. The V and J genes are TRBV20-1 and TRBJ2-1; no reliable D call. Germline V gene data show CDR1 as DFQATT and CDR2 as SNEGSKA (reference sequence). This CDR3 has 12 amino acids. Trimming cost V 5 bases and J 0 bases, with 5 bases left between them. The CDR3 reads CSAPRSYNEQFF. Written as DNA, the CDR3 is TGCAGTGCTCCCCGCTCCTACAATGAGCAGTTCTTC.

V usage is TRBV5-6 and J usage is TRBJ2-3; 8 bases align to TRBD2. There are 16 residues in the CDR3. Germline lookup yields CDR1 SGHDT and CDR2 YYEEEE. V lost 2 bases to trimming and J lost 6 bases; unmatched junction nucleotides: 11. The CDR3 loop reads CASSFFREGFRDTQYF. Written as DNA, the CDR3 is TGTGCCAGCAGCTTCTTCCGGGAGGGGTTCCGGGATACGCAGTATTTT.

This clonotype was counted ten times or more. CDR3 sequence (DNA): TGTGCCAGCAGAATTGGATCCCGGGCCGGGGAGCTGTTTTTT. It specifies CASRIGSRAGELFF. This chain joins TRBV21-1 and TRBJ2-2; the table's D call TRBD1 went unverified against the DNA. TRBV21-1 is annotated as a pseudogene. The CDR3 extends over 14 amino acids.